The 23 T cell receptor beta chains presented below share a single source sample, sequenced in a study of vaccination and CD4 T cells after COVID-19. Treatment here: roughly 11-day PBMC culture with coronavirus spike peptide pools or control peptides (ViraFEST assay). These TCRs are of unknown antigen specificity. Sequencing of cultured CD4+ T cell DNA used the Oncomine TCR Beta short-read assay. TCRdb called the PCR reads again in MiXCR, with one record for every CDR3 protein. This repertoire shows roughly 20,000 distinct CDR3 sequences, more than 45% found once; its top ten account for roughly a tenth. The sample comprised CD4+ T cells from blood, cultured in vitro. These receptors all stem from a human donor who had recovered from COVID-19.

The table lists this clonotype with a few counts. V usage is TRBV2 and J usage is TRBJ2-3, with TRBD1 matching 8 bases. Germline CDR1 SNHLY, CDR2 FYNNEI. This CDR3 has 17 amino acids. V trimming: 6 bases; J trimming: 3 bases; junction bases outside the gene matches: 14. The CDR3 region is CASRSRGQAKGTDTQYF. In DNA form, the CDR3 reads TGTGCCAGCAGAAGCCGGGGACAGGCTAAAGGTACAGATACGCAGTATTTT.

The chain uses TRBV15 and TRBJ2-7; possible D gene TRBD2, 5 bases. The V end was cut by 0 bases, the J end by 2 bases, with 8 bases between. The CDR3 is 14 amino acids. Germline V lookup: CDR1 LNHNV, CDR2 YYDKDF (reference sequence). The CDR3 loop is CATSRELGTYEQYF. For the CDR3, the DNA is TGTGCCACCAGCAGAGAACTAGGAACCTACGAGCAGTACTTC.

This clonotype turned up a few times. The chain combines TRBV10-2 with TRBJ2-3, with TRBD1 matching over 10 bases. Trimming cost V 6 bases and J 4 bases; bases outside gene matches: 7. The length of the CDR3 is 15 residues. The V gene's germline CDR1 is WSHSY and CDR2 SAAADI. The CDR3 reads CASSIRDRGPDTQYF. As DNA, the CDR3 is TGCGCCAGCAGCATCCGGGACAGGGGACCAGATACGCAGTATTTT.

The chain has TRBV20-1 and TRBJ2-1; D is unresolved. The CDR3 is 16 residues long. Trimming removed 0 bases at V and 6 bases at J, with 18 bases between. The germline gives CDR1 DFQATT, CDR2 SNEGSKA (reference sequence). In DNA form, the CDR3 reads TGCAGTGCTAGAGATCCTCGACCCGTCCTGAGCAATGAGCAGTTCTTC. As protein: CSARDPRPVLSNEQFF.

The CDR3: CASSSEAFF. CDR3 coding DNA: TGTGCCAGCAGCTCTGAAGCTTTCTTT. The chain is built from TRBV11-3 and TRBJ1-1; D is uncertain. The CDR3 is 9 residues long. Germline V gene sequence: CDR1 SGHNT, CDR2 YENEEA. Trimming stripped 4 bases from V and 6 bases from J, with 0 bases between.

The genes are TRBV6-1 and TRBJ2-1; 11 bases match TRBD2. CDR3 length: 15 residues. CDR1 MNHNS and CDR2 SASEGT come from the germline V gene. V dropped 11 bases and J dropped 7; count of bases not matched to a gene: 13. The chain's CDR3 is CAGISGGAGRNEQFF. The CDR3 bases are TGTGCCGGGATTAGCGGGGGGGCAGGTCGGAATGAGCAGTTCTTC.

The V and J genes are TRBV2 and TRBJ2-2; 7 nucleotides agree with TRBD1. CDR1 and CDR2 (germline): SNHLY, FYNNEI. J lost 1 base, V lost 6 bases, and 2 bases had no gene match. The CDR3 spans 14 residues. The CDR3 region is CASRGTVNTGELFF. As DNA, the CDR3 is TGTGCCAGCAGGGGGACAGTGAACACCGGGGAGCTGTTTTTT.

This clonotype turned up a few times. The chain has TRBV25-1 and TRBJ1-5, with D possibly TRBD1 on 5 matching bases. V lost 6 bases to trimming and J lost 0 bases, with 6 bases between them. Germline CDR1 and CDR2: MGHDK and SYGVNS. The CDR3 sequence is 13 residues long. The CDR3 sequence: CASRDTSNQPQHF. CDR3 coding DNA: TGTGCCAGCAGGGACACTAGCAATCAGCCCCAGCATTTT.

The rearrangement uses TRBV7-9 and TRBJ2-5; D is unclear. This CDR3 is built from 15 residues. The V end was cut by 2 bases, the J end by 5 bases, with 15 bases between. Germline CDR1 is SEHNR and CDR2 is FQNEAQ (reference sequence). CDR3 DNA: TGTGCCAGCAGCTTACCGCAAATCCGGGTGGAGACCCAGTACTTC. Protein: CASSLPQIRVETQYF.

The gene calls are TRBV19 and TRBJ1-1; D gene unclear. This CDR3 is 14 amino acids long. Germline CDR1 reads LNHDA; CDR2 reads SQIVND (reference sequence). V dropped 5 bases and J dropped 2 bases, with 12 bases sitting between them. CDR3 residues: CASSSAGRNTEAFF. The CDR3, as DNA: TGTGCCAGTAGTTCTGCCGGAAGAAACACTGAAGCTTTCTTT.

Here the CDR3 reads CASRDYTGLNYYTF. The CDR3, as DNA: TGTGCCAGCAGGGACTATACGGGACTCAACTACTACACCTTC. The rearrangement uses TRBV6-1 and TRBJ1-2, with D perhaps TRBD1 (5 bases). Germline V lookup: CDR1 MNHNS, CDR2 SASEGT. This CDR3 has 14 amino acids. V lost 6 bases, J lost 10 bases, and 21 bases lay in between.

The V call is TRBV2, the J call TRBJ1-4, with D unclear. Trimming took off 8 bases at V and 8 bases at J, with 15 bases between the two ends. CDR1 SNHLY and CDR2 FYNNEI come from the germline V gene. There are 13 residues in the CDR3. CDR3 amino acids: CASREVYPEKLFF. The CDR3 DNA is TGTGCCAGCCGGGAGGTCTACCCGGAAAAACTGTTTTTT.

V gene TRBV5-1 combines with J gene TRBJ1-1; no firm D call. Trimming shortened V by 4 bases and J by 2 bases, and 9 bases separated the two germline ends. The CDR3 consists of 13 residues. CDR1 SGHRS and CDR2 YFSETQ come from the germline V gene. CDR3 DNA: TGCGCCAGCAGCCAGGACCTAAACACTGAAGCTTTCTTT. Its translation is CASSQDLNTEAFF.

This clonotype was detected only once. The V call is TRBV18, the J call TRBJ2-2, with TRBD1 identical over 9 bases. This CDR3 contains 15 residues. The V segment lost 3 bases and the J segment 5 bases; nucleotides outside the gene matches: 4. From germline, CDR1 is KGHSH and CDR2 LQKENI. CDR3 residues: CASSPLDRGTGELFF. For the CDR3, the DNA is TGTGCCAGCTCACCGTTGGACAGGGGAACCGGGGAGCTGTTTTTT.

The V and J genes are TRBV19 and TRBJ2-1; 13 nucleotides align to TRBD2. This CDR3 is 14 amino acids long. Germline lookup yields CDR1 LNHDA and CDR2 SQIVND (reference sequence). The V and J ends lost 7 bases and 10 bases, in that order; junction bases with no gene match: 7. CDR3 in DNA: TGTGCCAGTAAGTCCGGACTAGCGGGAGAAGAGCAGTTCTTC. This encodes CASKSGLAGEEQFF.

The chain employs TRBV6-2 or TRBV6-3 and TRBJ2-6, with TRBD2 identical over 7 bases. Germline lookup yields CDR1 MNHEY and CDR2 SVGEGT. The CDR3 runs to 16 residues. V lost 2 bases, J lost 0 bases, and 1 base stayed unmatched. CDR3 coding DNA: TGTGCCAGCAGTTACGGCGGGAGCTCTGGGGCCAACGTCCTGACTTTC. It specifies CASSYGGSSGANVLTF.

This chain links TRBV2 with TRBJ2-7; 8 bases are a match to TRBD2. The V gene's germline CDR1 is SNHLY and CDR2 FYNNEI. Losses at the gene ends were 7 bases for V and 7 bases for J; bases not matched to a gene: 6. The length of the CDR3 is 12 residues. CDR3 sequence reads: CASKSVAGEQYF. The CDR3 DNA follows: TGTGCCAGCAAATCGGTAGCGGGGGAGCAGTACTTC.

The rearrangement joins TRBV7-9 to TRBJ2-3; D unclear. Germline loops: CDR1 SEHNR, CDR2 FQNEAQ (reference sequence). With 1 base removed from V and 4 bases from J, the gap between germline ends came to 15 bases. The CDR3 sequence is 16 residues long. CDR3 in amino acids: CASSLGLLVDSDTQYF. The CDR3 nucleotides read TGTGCCAGCAGCTTAGGATTGCTGGTGGATTCAGATACGCAGTATTTT.

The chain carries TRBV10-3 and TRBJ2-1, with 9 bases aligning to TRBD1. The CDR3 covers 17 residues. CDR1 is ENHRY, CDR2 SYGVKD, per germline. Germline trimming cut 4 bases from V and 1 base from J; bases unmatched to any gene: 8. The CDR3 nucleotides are TGTGCCATCAGTGCCCGGGGGACAGGGAATTCCTACAATGAGCAGTTCTTC. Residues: CAISARGTGNSYNEQFF.

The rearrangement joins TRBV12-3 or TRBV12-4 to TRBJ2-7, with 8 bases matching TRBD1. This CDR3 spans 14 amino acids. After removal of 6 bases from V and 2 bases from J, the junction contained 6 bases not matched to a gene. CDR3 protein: CASSPSQGAYEQYF. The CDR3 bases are TGTGCCAGCAGCCCTTCACAGGGGGCCTACGAGCAGTACTTC.

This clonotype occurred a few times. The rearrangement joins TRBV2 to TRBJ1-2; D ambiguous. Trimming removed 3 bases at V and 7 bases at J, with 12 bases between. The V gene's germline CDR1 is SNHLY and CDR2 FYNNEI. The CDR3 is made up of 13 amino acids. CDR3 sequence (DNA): TGTGCCAGCAGTGATGGAGGGCTAGGTGGCTACACCTTC. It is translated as CASSDGGLGGYTF.

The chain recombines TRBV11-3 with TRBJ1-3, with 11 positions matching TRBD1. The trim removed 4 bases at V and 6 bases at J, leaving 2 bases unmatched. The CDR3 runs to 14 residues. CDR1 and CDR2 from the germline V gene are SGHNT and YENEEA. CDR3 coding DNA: TGTGCCAGCAGCTGGGGACAGGGGGTAAACACCATATATTTT. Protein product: CASSWGQGVNTIYF.

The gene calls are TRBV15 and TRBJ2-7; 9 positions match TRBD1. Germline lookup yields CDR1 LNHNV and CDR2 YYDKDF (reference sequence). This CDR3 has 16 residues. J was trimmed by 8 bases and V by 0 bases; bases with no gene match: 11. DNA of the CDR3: TGTGCCACCAGCAGAGAAAGGGGACAGGGCCCCTTGAAGCAGTACTTC. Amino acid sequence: CATSRERGQGPLKQYF.